This TCR beta chain comes out of a study of T cells expressing NK-cell markers (dated by TCRdb to about 2020). For the wider study: In sorted CD3+CD56+NKG2C+, CD3+CD56+NKG2C- and CD3+CD56-NKG2C+ T-cell subsets from roughly 8 donors, TCR beta-chain repertoires were profiled. Seven of the eight sequenced donors were HCMV-seropositive and one was HCMV-seronegative. The eight sequenced donors were randomly selected healthy volunteers, three men and five women. Sequencing of the libraries produced 2 x 150 bp reads on Illumina HiSeq 2000/2500, MiSeq or NextSeq.

To determine HCMV serostatus, a commercial ELISA kit was used to detect HCMV-specific IgG in serum. Peripheral blood mononuclear cells were isolated from blood by Ficoll density gradient centrifugation. What the work shows at the level of the full study, not this receptor alone: It remained unclear whether the expanded NKG2C-expressing T cell clones were specific for HCMV antigens. Those dominant clonotypes were again the most abundant among CD3+CD56-NKG2C+ cells in a handful of donors, at roughly 25-60.1%. For roughly 6 donors, the dominant CD3+CD56+NKG2C+ clonotypes were among the top 10 CD8+ clonotypes and accounted for about 1.0-7.5% of CD8+ T cells.

About this clonotype itself: Its binding antigen is unknown.

Sequenced using an Illumina HiSeq 2000. TCR beta cDNA libraries were prepared using 5'RACE template switching, which introduced a universal primer site and unique molecular identifiers. Priming for cDNA synthesis came from the TCR beta constant segment, and two successive PCR amplification steps followed. On the study's bioinformatics: MIGEC was used to demultiplex reads and group reads by UMI, and MiTCR was used to assemble and quantify clonotypes. Only TCR cDNA sequences supported by at least two reads were kept to exclude erroneous sequences. The tcR package was used for downstream repertoire analysis, and clonotypes were matched across fractions by CDR3 nucleotide sequence plus V segment. Antigen specificity was annotated against VDJdb with VDJmatch, allowing one amino acid substitution in CDR3. One entry per CDR3 protein sequence results from the TCRdb reprocessing of the reads, with DNA left out. V and J calls and clone size were set by TCRdb, not the authors. The record for this sample contains 350,000 to 400,000 distinct CDR3 sequences. The ten largest clonotypes hold about 11% of the sample.

CDR1 and CDR2 (MNHEY, SVGAGI) derive from the germline V gene. The CDR3 measures 14 amino acids from cysteine to phenylalanine. The record lacks a DNA sequence. The clonotype comes from a woman in her forties or fifties in good health. Donor details come from another sample of the same person, matched by shared clones. Sequenced: blood T cells: a sorted CD56 or NKG2C T cell subset, CD4+ or CD8+ T cells, or bulk PBMC T cells (not recorded which). The V and J genes are TRBV6-5 and TRBJ1-5; TCRdb's D call of TRBD1 is untestable without DNA. CDR3 loop: CASGRESGNQPQHF.